This TCR beta chain was observed in a study of blood T cell repertoires in COVID-19. Sequencing was performed with immunoSEQ multiplex PCR; in TCRdb, only in-frame clones are kept and a portion is missing. The sample includes 200,000 to 300,000 clones, around 86% seen only once; the top ten take 2.6%. This clone was seen once. Sequenced sample: PBMCs or T cells enriched from blood (not recorded which). This clonotype was obtained from a woman under 30 who had recovered from COVID-19.

This CDR3 reads CASRWWSGVEEKLFF. For the CDR3, the DNA is TGCGCCAGCAGATGGTGGTCAGGGGTAGAAGAAAAACTGTTTTTT. This chain links TRBV23-1 with TRBJ1-4, with D possibly TRBD1 on 6 matching bases. TRBV23-1 is designated an ORF whose function remains uncertain. V shed 6 bases and J shed 8 bases, with 19 bases lying between them. The CDR3 runs to 15 residues.